This TCR beta chain was found in a study of Graves' ophthalmopathy and Graves' hyperthyroidism. About the study: The authors collected peripheral blood at initial diagnosis, before any treatment.

The table lists this clonotype with many counts. No antigen is known for it. What supplied the PBMCs was roughly 11 ml of fresh peripheral blood. Trimming removed 1 base at V and 7 bases at J, with 14 bases between. The CDR3 has 14 residues. Germline V CDR1 and CDR2: DFQATT, SNEGSKA (reference sequence). Study-wide results and caveats: Stable hyperthyroidism and ophthalmopathy were told apart by a 13-signature model, which achieved almost 90% sensitivity and roughly 76% specificity. The model reached roughly 70% sensitivity and roughly 72% specificity for predicting ophthalmopathy progression.

RNA transcripts served as template for amplifying TCR beta CDR3 sequences. HTBI primers were employed in first-round RT-PCR, then a second-round multiplex PCR followed. From the multiplex PCR reads, TCRdb called clonotypes with MiXCR, one entry per CDR3 protein. The sample consists of hundreds of thousands of distinct CDR3 sequences, approximately 15% of them appearing once. This TCR was sampled from a woman aged 25 to 39 with Graves' ophthalmopathy. This sequence joins TRBV20-1 and TRBJ1-5, with no clear D. The sample consisted of blood. CDR3 region: CSARAGSFRQPQHF. Here the CDR3 DNA reads TGCAGTGCTAGAGCGGGTAGTTTTAGACAGCCCCAGCATTTT.